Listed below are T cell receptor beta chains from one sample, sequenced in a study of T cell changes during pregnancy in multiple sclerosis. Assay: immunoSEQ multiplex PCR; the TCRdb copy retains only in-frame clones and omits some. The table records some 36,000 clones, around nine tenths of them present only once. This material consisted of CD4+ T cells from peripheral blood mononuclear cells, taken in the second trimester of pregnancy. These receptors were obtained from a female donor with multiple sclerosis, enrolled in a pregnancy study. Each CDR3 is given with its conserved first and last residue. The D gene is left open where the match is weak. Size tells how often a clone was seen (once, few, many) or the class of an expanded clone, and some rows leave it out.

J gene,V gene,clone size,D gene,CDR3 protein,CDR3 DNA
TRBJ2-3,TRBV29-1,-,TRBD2,CSVLSGRVWDTDTQYF,TGCAGCGTTCTTAGCGGGAGGGTATGGGACACAGATACGCAGTATTTT
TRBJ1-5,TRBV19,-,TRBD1,CASSFGTVNQPQHF,TGTGCCAGTAGTTTCGGGACAGTCAATCAGCCCCAGCATTTT
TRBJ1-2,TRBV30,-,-,CAWSLGPNYGYTF,TGTGCCTGGAGTCTCGGTCCTAACTATGGCTACACCTTC
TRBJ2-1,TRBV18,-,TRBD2,CASSPNSGSSMGEQFF,TGTGCCAGCTCACCTAATAGCGGGAGTTCGATGGGTGAGCAGTTCTTC
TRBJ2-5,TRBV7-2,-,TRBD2,CASSPLSGLAGGRRQTQYF,TGTGCCAGCAGCCCGCTATCGGGACTAGCGGGAGGGCGCCGTCAGACCCAGTACTTC
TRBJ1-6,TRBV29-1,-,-,CSVTLGGSYNSPLHF,TGCAGCGTTACTCTAGGGGGCTCCTATAATTCACCCCTCCACTTT
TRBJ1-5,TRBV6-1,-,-,CASSEQRSNQPQHF,TGTGCCAGCAGTGAACAGAGGAGCAATCAGCCCCAGCATTTT
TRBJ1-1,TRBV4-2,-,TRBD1,CASSQAGGAGGKTEAFF,TGTGCCAGCAGCCAAGCAGGGGGCGCGGGGGGGAAGACTGAAGCTTTCTTT
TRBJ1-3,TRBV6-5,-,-,CASSYSGVGAGNTIYF,TGTGCCAGCAGTTACAGCGGGGTCGGAGCTGGAAACACCATATATTTT
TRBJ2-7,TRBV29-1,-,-,CSVEEPPKGHSYEQYF,TGCAGCGTTGAAGAGCCCCCCAAGGGGCACTCCTACGAGCAGTACTTC
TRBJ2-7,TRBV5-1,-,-,CASSLDVYYEQYF,TGCGCCAGCAGCTTGGACGTCTATTACGAGCAGTACTTC
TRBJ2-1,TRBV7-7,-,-,CASSLAAGLPEQFF,TGTGCCAGCAGCTTAGCGGCGGGACTTCCGGAGCAGTTCTTC
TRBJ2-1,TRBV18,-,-,CASSSEASFYNEQFF,TGTGCCAGCTCCTCAGAGGCCTCCTTCTACAATGAGCAGTTCTTC
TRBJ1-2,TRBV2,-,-,CASSEAGRSIYGYTF,TGTGCCAGCAGTGAAGCAGGGAGGAGTATCTATGGCTACACCTTC
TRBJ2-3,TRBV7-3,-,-,CASSLYPRVADTQYF,TGTGCCAGCAGCTTATACCCCAGGGTAGCAGATACGCAGTATTTT
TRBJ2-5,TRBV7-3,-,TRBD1,CASSLFAGQVLGETQYF,TGTGCCAGCAGCTTATTCGCGGGACAGGTGTTGGGGGAGACCCAGTACTTC
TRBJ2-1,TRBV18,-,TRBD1,CASSPPGQSSYNEQFF,TGTGCCAGCTCACCACCGGGACAGAGCTCCTACAATGAGCAGTTCTTC
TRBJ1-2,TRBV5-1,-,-,CASSLVVQGYGYTF,TGCGCCAGCAGCTTGGTAGTGCAGGGATATGGCTACACCTTC
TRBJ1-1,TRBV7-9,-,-,CASSLSGMNTEAFF,TGTGCCAGCAGCTTATCAGGGATGAACACTGAAGCTTTCTTT
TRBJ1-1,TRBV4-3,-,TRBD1,CASSPRQGAANTEAFF,TGCGCCAGCAGCCCGCGACAGGGGGCTGCGAACACTGAAGCTTTCTTT
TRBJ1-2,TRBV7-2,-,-,CASSLGGGYGYTF,TGTGCCAGCAGCTTAGGGGGGGGCTATGGCTACACCTTC
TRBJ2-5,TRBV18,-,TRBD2,CASSPRWGGGQETQYF,TGTGCCAGCTCACCGAGATGGGGCGGGGGCCAAGAGACCCAGTACTTC
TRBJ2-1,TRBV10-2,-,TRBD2,CASSEWSSGESSYNEQFF,TGCGCCAGCAGTGAATGGTCTAGCGGGGAGAGCTCCTACAATGAGCAGTTCTTC
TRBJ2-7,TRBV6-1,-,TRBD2,CASSKTSSESYEQYF,TGTGCCAGCAGTAAGACTAGCTCCGAGTCCTACGAGCAGTACTTC
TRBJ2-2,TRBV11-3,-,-,CASSLRATLNTGELFF,TGTGCCAGCAGCTTGAGGGCCACGTTGAACACCGGGGAGCTGTTTTTT
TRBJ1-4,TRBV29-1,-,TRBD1,CSVRRQGGEKLFF,TGCAGCGTTCGACGACAGGGGGGTGAAAAACTGTTTTTT
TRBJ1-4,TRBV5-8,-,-,CASSLGNRRNEKLFF,TGTGCCAGCAGCTTGGGCAACAGGCGAAATGAAAAACTGTTTTTT
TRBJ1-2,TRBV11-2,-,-,CASSLAGTPIHTF,TGTGCCAGCAGCTTAGCTGGGACACCTATACACACCTTC
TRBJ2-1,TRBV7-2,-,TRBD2,CASSGPGLAQHNEQFF,TGTGCCAGCAGCGGACCGGGACTAGCCCAACACAATGAGCAGTTCTTC
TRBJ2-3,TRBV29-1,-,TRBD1,CSVGQGSTDTQYF,TGCAGCGTGGGACAGGGCAGCACAGATACGCAGTATTTT
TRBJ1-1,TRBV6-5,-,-,CATFGFPGNTEAFF,TGTGCCACCTTCGGGTTTCCGGGAAACACTGAAGCTTTCTTT
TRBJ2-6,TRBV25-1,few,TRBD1,CASSSQGTGANVLTF,TGTGCCAGCAGTTCACAGGGGACCGGGGCCAACGTCCTGACTTTC
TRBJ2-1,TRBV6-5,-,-,CASGTGGLSYNEQFF,TGTGCCAGCGGAACCGGAGGTTTATCCTACAATGAGCAGTTCTTC
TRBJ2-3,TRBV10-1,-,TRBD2,CASSAGLVITDTQYF,TGCGCCAGCAGCGCCGGACTAGTCATCACAGATACGCAGTATTTT
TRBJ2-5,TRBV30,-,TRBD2,CAWSVRQRGTQYF,TGTGCCTGGAGTGTACGGCAGCGGGGGACCCAGTACTTC
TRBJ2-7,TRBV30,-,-,CAWSPIDRSSYEQYF,TGTGCCTGGAGCCCCATCGACAGGAGCTCCTACGAGCAGTACTTC
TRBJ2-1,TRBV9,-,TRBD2,CASSVPVAGGHGEQFF,TGTGCCAGCAGCGTCCCCGTCGCGGGAGGCCATGGTGAGCAGTTCTTC
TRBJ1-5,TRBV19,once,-,CASSIPMEGQPQHF,TGTGCCAGTAGTATTCCCATGGAGGGACAGCCCCAGCATTTT
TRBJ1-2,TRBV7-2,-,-,CASSTDITYGYTF,TGTGCCAGCAGCACGGACATAACGTATGGCTACACCTTC
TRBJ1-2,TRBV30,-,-,CAWSGTPLLYGYTF,TGTGCCTGGAGTGGTACTCCGTTGCTCTATGGCTACACCTTC
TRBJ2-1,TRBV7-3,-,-,CASRGTTYNEQFF,TGTGCCAGCAGAGGGACAACGTACAATGAGCAGTTCTTC
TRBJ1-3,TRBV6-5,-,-,CASSPQANLGTIYF,TGTGCCAGCAGCCCACAGGCTAACTTGGGCACCATATATTTT
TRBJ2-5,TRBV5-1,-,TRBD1,CASRDRTQETQYF,TGCGCCAGCAGGGACAGGACGCAAGAGACCCAGTACTTC
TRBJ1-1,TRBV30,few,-,CAWGQGLQGGAFF,TGTGCCTGGGGCCAGGGTCTCCAAGGCGGAGCTTTCTTT
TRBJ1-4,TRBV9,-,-,CASSVGAANEKLFF,TGTGCCAGCAGCGTGGGGGCGGCTAATGAAAAACTGTTTTTT
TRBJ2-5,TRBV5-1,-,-,CASSPGVHETQYF,TGCGCCAGCAGCCCGGGAGTTCATGAGACCCAGTACTTC
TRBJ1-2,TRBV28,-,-,CASRISSVGLVGYTF,TGTGCCAGCAGAATATCATCGGTCGGGTTAGTAGGCTACACCTTC
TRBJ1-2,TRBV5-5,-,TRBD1,CASSLDWGQLTNYGYTF,TGTGCCAGCAGCTTGGACTGGGGACAGTTGACTAACTATGGCTACACCTTC
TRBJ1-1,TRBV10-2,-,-,CASSQDINTEAFF,TGCGCCAGCAGCCAGGACATAAACACTGAAGCTTTCTTT
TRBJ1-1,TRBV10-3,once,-,CAISDSGAEAFF,TGTGCCATCAGTGACTCGGGGGCTGAAGCTTTCTTT
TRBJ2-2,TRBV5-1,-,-,CASRQDTGELFF,TGCGCCAGCAGGCAGGACACCGGGGAGCTGTTTTTT
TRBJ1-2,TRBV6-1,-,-,CASSESTANYGYTF,TGTGCCAGCAGCGAGTCGACAGCGAACTATGGCTACACCTTC
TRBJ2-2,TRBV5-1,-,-,CASSLVVRDGELFF,TGCGCCAGCAGCTTGGTAGTGCGGGACGGGGAGCTGTTTTTT
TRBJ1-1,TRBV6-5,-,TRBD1,CASSYSPGTANTEAFF,TGTGCCAGCAGTTACTCTCCAGGGACAGCGAACACTGAAGCTTTCTTT
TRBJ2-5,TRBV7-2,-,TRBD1,CASTRQGERRETQYF,TGTGCCAGCACCCGACAGGGCGAGAGACGGGAGACCCAGTACTTC
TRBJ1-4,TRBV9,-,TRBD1,CASSVSTGDEKLFF,TGTGCCAGCAGCGTTTCAACAGGGGATGAAAAACTGTTTTTT
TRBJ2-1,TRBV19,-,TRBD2,CASSWGRARNEQFF,TGTGCCAGTAGTTGGGGGAGGGCCCGCAATGAGCAGTTCTTC
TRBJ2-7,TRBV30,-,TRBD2,CAWSPGLGGRYSYEQYF,TGTGCCTGGAGTCCCGGACTAGGAGGCCGCTACTCCTACGAGCAGTACTTC